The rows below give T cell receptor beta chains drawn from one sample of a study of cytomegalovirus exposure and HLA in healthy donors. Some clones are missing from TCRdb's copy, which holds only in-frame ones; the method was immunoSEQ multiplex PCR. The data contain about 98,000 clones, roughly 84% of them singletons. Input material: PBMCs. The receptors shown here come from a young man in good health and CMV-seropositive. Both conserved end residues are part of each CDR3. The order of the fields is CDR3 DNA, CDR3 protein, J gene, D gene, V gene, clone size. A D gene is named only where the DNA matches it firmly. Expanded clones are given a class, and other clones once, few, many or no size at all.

TGTGCCAGAAGCCCGGGGACTGGGACAGATACGCAGTATTTT | CARSPGTGTDTQYF | TRBJ2-3 | . | TRBV5-3 | once
TGTGCCAGCAGTGAATCGGGGACAGGGTCCGCCGAGGATAGCAATCAGCCCCAGCATTTT | CASSESGTGSAEDSNQPQHF | TRBJ1-5 | TRBD1 | TRBV6-1 | .
TGTGCCAGCAGCTTAGCGTCCCCCTACAATGAGCAGTTCTTC | CASSLASPYNEQFF | TRBJ2-1 | . | TRBV11-3 | .
TGTGCCAGCAGCGTAGGGCATCGGAGGTCCCAAGAGACCCAGTACTTC | CASSVGHRRSQETQYF | TRBJ2-5 | . | TRBV9 | .
TGTGCTAGTGGTTTGAACCGGGACAGGGGGCGTTACTTATATGGCTACACCTTC | CASGLNRDRGRYLYGYTF | TRBJ1-2 | TRBD1 | TRBV12-5 | .
TGTGCCATCAGTGAGGGGCAGAACTTTCGGTATGGCTACACCTTC | CAISEGQNFRYGYTF | TRBJ1-2 | . | TRBV10-3 | once
TGCAGCGTTGATGCGGACAATGAGCAGTTCTTC | CSVDADNEQFF | TRBJ2-1 | . | TRBV29-1 | .
TGTGCCAGCAGCTTAGGACAGGGGGTCTCCTACGAGCAGTACTTC | CASSLGQGVSYEQYF | TRBJ2-7 | TRBD1 | TRBV7-8 | .
TGTGCCAGCAGCCAAGCTACAGGGGACCGGGGGCAGTACTTC | CASSQATGDRGQYF | TRBJ2-7 | TRBD1 | TRBV4-2 | .
TGTGCCAGCAGTGAATTCGGGAACACTGAAGCTTTCTTT | CASSEFGNTEAFF | TRBJ1-1 | . | TRBV6-1 | .
TGTGCCACCCTCGGGGAAAATCAAGAGACCCAGTACTTC | CATLGENQETQYF | TRBJ2-5 | . | TRBV2 | .
TGTGCCAGCAGTGACTCTAGCGGGAGGGACACCGGGGAGCTGTTTTTT | CASSDSSGRDTGELFF | TRBJ2-2 | TRBD2 | TRBV6-4 | .
TGCGCCAGCAGTGACTGGACACTAGCCGGGGATAGCAATCAGCCCCAGCATTTT | CASSDWTLAGDSNQPQHF | TRBJ1-5 | . | TRBV10-2 | .
TGTGCCAGCAGCCAAGCCGGAGTCCTAATAGAAGAGACCCAGTACTTC | CASSQAGVLIEETQYF | TRBJ2-5 | . | TRBV4-2 | .
TGTGCCAGCAGTCCCTGGGACAGAGCCAAAAACATTCAGTACTTC | CASSPWDRAKNIQYF | TRBJ2-4 | TRBD1 | TRBV28 | .
TGTGCCAGCAGTGGAGGAGGACAGCAAGAGACCCAGTACTTC | CASSGGGQQETQYF | TRBJ2-5 | . | TRBV6-1 | .
TGTGCCACCAGCAGCCCGGGACAGCCGTCGTTTGATACGCAGTATTTT | CATSSPGQPSFDTQYF | TRBJ2-3 | TRBD1 | TRBV15 | .
TGCGCCAGCAGCTTGTCAGGGGATTATTACGAGCAGTACTTC | CASSLSGDYYEQYF | TRBJ2-7 | . | TRBV5-1 | .
TGTGCCAGCAGCTTATTTGACAGACCCTATGGCTACACCTTC | CASSLFDRPYGYTF | TRBJ1-2 | . | TRBV7-2 | once
TGTGCCAGCAGTCTATTCCAGGGAAGCACTGAAGCTTTCTTT | CASSLFQGSTEAFF | TRBJ1-1 | . | TRBV28 | .
TGTGCCAGCAGTGCGAGCGGGGGCCTTTACAATGAGCAGTTCTTC | CASSASGGLYNEQFF | TRBJ2-1 | TRBD2 | TRBV6-5 | few
TGTGCCATCAGTGAGTCCCCGGACACCGGGGAGCTGTTTTTT | CAISESPDTGELFF | TRBJ2-2 | . | TRBV10-3 | .
TGTGCCAGCAGCCCGACAGGGGTGGGCACTGAAGCTTTCTTT | CASSPTGVGTEAFF | TRBJ1-1 | TRBD1 | TRBV5-4 | .
TGTGCCAGCAGTTTATCGCGGACACCAAACTATGGCTACACCTTC | CASSLSRTPNYGYTF | TRBJ1-2 | . | TRBV27 | .
TGTGCCAGCAGCTTCCATACCGGGACAGGGGAAACTGAAGCTTTCTTT | CASSFHTGTGETEAFF | TRBJ1-1 | TRBD1 | TRBV5-5 | .
TGTGCCAGCAGCCCATCAGGCGGACTGGGGGGCTACACCTTC | CASSPSGGLGGYTF | TRBJ1-2 | . | TRBV7-2 | .
TGTGCCAGCAGCTGGGGTGGAACACAGGTTGAAGCTTTCTTT | CASSWGGTQVEAFF | TRBJ1-1 | . | TRBV5-6 | once
TGTGCCAGCAGTTCACATGGCGAGCAGTACTTC | CASSSHGEQYF | TRBJ2-7 | . | TRBV28 | .
TGTGCCAGCAGTGGGGGACAGGGAAATGGCTACACCTTC | CASSGGQGNGYTF | TRBJ1-2 | TRBD1 | TRBV2 | .
TGTGCCAGCAGGCCTGGGGGGACGGAGGTCTATGGCTACACCTTC | CASRPGGTEVYGYTF | TRBJ1-2 | . | TRBV28 | .
TGTGCCAGCAGTGAATCTTACGCCTCGGACAGGGCCACCTACGAGCAGTACTTC | CASSESYASDRATYEQYF | TRBJ2-7 | TRBD1 | TRBV25-1 | .
TGTGCCAGCAGCCAAGATTTCGAGCGGGGGTTCTCCGAGCAGTACTTC | CASSQDFERGFSEQYF | TRBJ2-7 | TRBD2 | TRBV4-2 | few
TGTGCCAGCAGCTTAGCACAGGGGTTTGGTTCACCCCTCCACTTT | CASSLAQGFGSPLHF | TRBJ1-6 | TRBD1 | TRBV7-2 | .
TGTGCCAGCAGCGTAGGGGTGGACATCGAGACCCAGTACTTC | CASSVGVDIETQYF | TRBJ2-5 | . | TRBV9 | .
TGTGCCAGTAGTCCTAGCGGGGGCAACAATGAGCAGTTCTTC | CASSPSGGNNEQFF | TRBJ2-1 | TRBD2 | TRBV19 | .
TGTGCCAGTAGTAGAACTAGCGGGATATACAATGAGCAGTTCTTC | CASSRTSGIYNEQFF | TRBJ2-1 | TRBD2 | TRBV19 | .
TGTGCCACGCTTAGGGGGGGCCTGGGAAATGAGCAGTTCTTC | CATLRGGLGNEQFF | TRBJ2-1 | . | TRBV15 | .
TGTGCCAGCTCAACTCGGTACCAAGAGACCCAGTACTTC | CASSTRYQETQYF | TRBJ2-5 | . | TRBV18 | few
TGTGCCAGCTCACTAAGCTGGACAGGGGGCAGTGTGAACACTGAAGCTTTCTTT | CASSLSWTGGSVNTEAFF | TRBJ1-1 | TRBD1 | TRBV18 | .
TGTGCCAGCAGCTTACAGTACGAGCAGTACTTC | CASSLQYEQYF | TRBJ2-7 | . | TRBV7-4 | .
TGTGCCGGAGCTAGCGGGGGGGCGGTTTGTACAGATACGCAGTATTTT | CAGASGGAVCTDTQYF | TRBJ2-3 | TRBD2 | TRBV6-4 | .
TGCGCCAGCAGCCAAGGCTGGGGGCCAACTAATGAAAAACTGTTTTTT | CASSQGWGPTNEKLFF | TRBJ1-4 | . | TRBV4-3 | once
TGTGCCAGCAGCCAAGATTTAGGTAGCGGGGGCCTCTACGAGCAGTACTTC | CASSQDLGSGGLYEQYF | TRBJ2-7 | TRBD2 | TRBV4-2 | once
TGTGCCAGCCAGACAGGGGTGTACACTGAAGCTTTCTTT | CASQTGVYTEAFF | TRBJ1-1 | TRBD1 | TRBV27 | .
TGTGCCAGCAGCTCCGGGACAGGGGGTGGTTCACCCCTCCACTTT | CASSSGTGGGSPLHF | TRBJ1-6 | TRBD1 | TRBV5-4 | .
TGTGCCAGCAGCGTTCGCCAGAGCACAGATACGCAGTATTTT | CASSVRQSTDTQYF | TRBJ2-3 | . | TRBV9 | .
TGTGCCAGCAGTGTTAGCGGGAGGGCCGTCACCGGGGAGCTGTTTTTT | CASSVSGRAVTGELFF | TRBJ2-2 | TRBD2 | TRBV6-1 | .
TGTGCCAGCAGCCCGTTTATGTTAGCGGGAGATACGCAGTATTTT | CASSPFMLAGDTQYF | TRBJ2-3 | TRBD2 | TRBV7-2 | .
TGTGCCAGCAGGCAAACCGGGACAGGGGGGAATGAGCAGTTCTTC | CASRQTGTGGNEQFF | TRBJ2-1 | TRBD1 | TRBV5-6 | .
TGCAGCGGTAAGCGGGACACCGGGGAGCTGTTTTTT | CSGKRDTGELFF | TRBJ2-2 | . | TRBV29-1 | .
TGTGCCAGCAGCCCACAACATAGCACAGATACGCAGTATTTT | CASSPQHSTDTQYF | TRBJ2-3 | . | TRBV7-3 | .
TGTGCCAGCAGTGACCCTAAGACAGGGGGCTGGACTGAAGCTTTCTTT | CASSDPKTGGWTEAFF | TRBJ1-1 | TRBD1 | TRBV25-1 | .
TGTGCCAGTAGTATCATGGCTAATGAGCAGTTCTTC | CASSIMANEQFF | TRBJ2-1 | . | TRBV19 | once